The 14 T cell receptor beta chains given below trace back to one sample, sequenced in a study of blood T cell repertoires in COVID-19. Here immunoSEQ multiplex PCR was the method, and the copy in TCRdb shows in-frame clones only, minus some. This sample carries approximately 260,000 clones, 83% of them seen once, and the ten largest clones take less than 6%. Sequencing input: peripheral blood. These TCRs come from a man aged 60 to 69 who had recovered from COVID-19.

This rearrangement joins TRBV7-6 to TRBJ2-3, with a weak D call TRBD2 (5 bases). CDR3 length: 15 amino acids. Germline V gene lookup returns CDR1 SGHVS and CDR2 FNYEAQ. V lost 1 base, J lost 6 bases, and 14 bases lay in between. In DNA, the CDR3 is TGTGCCAGCAGCTTAGTGACTACCAGCGGTGATACGCAGTATTTT. This sequence encodes CASSLVTTSGDTQYF.

The rearrangement joins TRBV18 to TRBJ2-2; D gene unclear. The CDR3 is 14 residues long. V gave up 5 bases and J gave up 7 bases, with 14 bases separating them. Germline V CDR1 and CDR2: KGHSH, LQKENI. CDR3: CASSLTNARGELFF. CDR3 in DNA: TGTGCCAGCTCATTAACCAACGCGCGCGGGGAGCTGTTTTTT.

V is TRBV27 and J is TRBJ1-2; TRBD1 matches 8 bases. CDR1 is MNHEY, CDR2 SMNVEV, per germline (reference sequence). V shed 6 bases and J 4 bases; nucleotides not matched to a gene: 10. The length of the CDR3 is 15 residues. CDR3 sequence reads: CASSLSSGGAYGYTF. CDR3 DNA: TGTGCCAGCAGCCTTAGTTCAGGGGGCGCCTATGGCTACACCTTC.

This rearrangement joins TRBV19 to TRBJ1-2, with 7 bases identical to TRBD1. The J segment lost 2 bases and the V segment lost 10 bases, leaving 1 base of the junction unmatched. CDR1 LNHDA and CDR2 SQIVND come from the germline V gene (reference sequence). This CDR3 has 11 residues. This CDR3 reads CAIQGNYGYTF. In DNA form, the CDR3 reads TGTGCCATACAGGGGAACTATGGCTACACCTTC.

The V gene is TRBV11-3, the J gene TRBJ2-7; the match to TRBD2 covers 11 bases. Germline V gene sequence: CDR1 SGHNT, CDR2 YENEEA. This CDR3 has 16 residues. The J segment lost 0 bases and the V segment lost 5 bases, leaving 6 bases of the junction unmatched. CDR3 DNA: TGTGCCAGCAGCCCAGCGGGGACTAGCGGCTCCTACGAGCAGTACTTC. Translated: CASSPAGTSGSYEQYF.

The chain combines TRBV10-2 with TRBJ2-1; TRBD2 matches 12 bases. V dropped 1 base and J dropped 9; count of bases not matched to a gene: 4. This CDR3 contains 15 residues. Germline V gene sequence: CDR1 WSHSY, CDR2 SAAADI. The CDR3 sequence is CASSEWTSGKGEQFF. Here the CDR3 DNA reads TGCGCCAGCAGTGAGTGGACTAGCGGGAAAGGTGAGCAGTTCTTC.

V and J are TRBV5-8 and TRBJ1-1; unclear D gene. Germline V lookup: CDR1 SGHTS, CDR2 YDEGEE. This CDR3 comprises 13 residues. Deletions cut 2 bases from V and 0 bases from J, with 5 bases between. The CDR3 is CASSLLLNTEAFF. The CDR3 region has the DNA TGTGCCAGCAGCTTACTATTGAACACTGAAGCTTTCTTT.

The V and J genes are TRBV20-1 and TRBJ1-1; no definite D call. The ends were cut back, 0 bases at V and 8 bases at J, with 7 bases in the middle. Germline CDR1 DFQATT, CDR2 SNEGSKA (reference sequence). CDR3 length: 11 residues. CDR3 sequence reads: CSARDRGEAFF. CDR3 nucleotide sequence: TGCAGTGCTAGAGATCGGGGAGAAGCTTTCTTT.

The chain links TRBV30 to TRBJ1-2; D gene unclear. The CDR3 totals 13 residues. Trimming removed 0 bases at V and 5 bases at J, with 10 bases between. CDR1 is GTSNPN, CDR2 SVGIG, per germline (reference sequence). CDR3 in amino acids: CAWSVLEGYGYTF. DNA of the CDR3: TGTGCCTGGAGTGTACTAGAGGGATATGGCTACACCTTC.

The chain recombines TRBV19 with TRBJ1-2; D perhaps matches TRBD1 (6 bases). This CDR3 contains 15 residues. Germline CDR1 and CDR2: LNHDA and SQIVND (reference sequence). The V end lost 8 bases, the J end lost 0 bases, and 16 bases lay between the germline ends. The CDR3 protein is CASEVLRTANYGYTF. The CDR3 nucleotides are TGTGCCAGTGAAGTCTTACGGACAGCTAACTATGGCTACACCTTC.

The genes are TRBV7-9 and TRBJ2-7, with no clear D. Germline CDR1 SEHNR, CDR2 FQNEAQ (reference sequence). The CDR3 contains 13 residues. V was cut by 6 bases and J by 2 bases, with 11 bases left in between. CDR3 in amino acids: CASSPILTYEQYF. DNA for the CDR3: TGTGCCAGCAGTCCCATTCTAACCTACGAGCAGTACTTC.

The chain employs TRBV11-2 and TRBJ2-5; TRBD1 is a possible D gene (6 bases). Trimming removed 0 bases from V and 5 bases from J, with 19 bases in between. The CDR3 has 17 residues. The germline gives CDR1 SGHAT, CDR2 FQNNGV. Written as DNA, the CDR3 is TGTGCCAGCAGCTTAGATGGGACGACAGGTGGCGGGGAGACCCAGTACTTC. Protein product: CASSLDGTTGGGETQYF.

This chain links TRBV18 with TRBJ2-1, with TRBD1 matching over 8 bases. CDR1 and CDR2 from the germline V gene are KGHSH and LQKENI. Trimming removed 6 bases from V and 0 bases from J; junction bases left unmatched: 10. The CDR3 loop spans 17 amino acids. The CDR3 bases are TGTGCCAGCTCTTATAAGACAGGGGACAGCTCCTACAATGAGCAGTTCTTC. Amino acids: CASSYKTGDSSYNEQFF.

CDR3 sequence (DNA): TGTGCCAGCAGCGTAGGGACAGACTATGGCTACACCTTC. This translates into CASSVGTDYGYTF. This chain uses TRBV9 with TRBJ1-2; possibly TRBD1 for D (6 bases). The germline CDR1 and CDR2 sequences are SGDLS and YYNGEE. The CDR3 is 13 residues long. Trimming removed 0 bases from V and 3 bases from J, with 6 bases in between.